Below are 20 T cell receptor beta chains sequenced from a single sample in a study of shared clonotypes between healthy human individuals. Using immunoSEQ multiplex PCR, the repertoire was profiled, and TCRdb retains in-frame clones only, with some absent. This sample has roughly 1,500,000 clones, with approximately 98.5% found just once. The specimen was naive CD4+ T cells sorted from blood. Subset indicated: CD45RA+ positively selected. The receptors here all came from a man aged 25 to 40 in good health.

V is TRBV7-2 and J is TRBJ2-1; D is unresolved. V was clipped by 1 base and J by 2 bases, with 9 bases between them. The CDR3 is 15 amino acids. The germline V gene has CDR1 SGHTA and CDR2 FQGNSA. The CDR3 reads CASSLELPTYNEQFF. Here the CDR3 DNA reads TGTGCCAGCAGCTTAGAACTACCCACCTACAATGAGCAGTTCTTC. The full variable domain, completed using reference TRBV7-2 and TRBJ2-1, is GAGVSQSPSNKVTEKGKDVELRCDPISGHTALYWYRQSLGQGLEFLIYFQGNSAPDKSGLPSDRFSAERTGGSVSTLTIQRTQQEDSAVYLCASSLELPTYNEQFFGPGTRLTVL.

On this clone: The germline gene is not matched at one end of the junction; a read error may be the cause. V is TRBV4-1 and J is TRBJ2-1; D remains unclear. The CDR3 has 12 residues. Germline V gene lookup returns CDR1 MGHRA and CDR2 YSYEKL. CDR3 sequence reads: CASSPRSGFQLF. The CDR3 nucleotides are TGCGCCAGCAGCCCAAGATCCGGGTTCCAGCTCTTC.

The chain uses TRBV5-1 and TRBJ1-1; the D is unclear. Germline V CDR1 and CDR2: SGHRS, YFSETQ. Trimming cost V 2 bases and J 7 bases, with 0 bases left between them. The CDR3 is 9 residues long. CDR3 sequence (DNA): TGCGCCAGCAGCTTTGAAGCTTTCTTT. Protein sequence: CASSFEAFF.

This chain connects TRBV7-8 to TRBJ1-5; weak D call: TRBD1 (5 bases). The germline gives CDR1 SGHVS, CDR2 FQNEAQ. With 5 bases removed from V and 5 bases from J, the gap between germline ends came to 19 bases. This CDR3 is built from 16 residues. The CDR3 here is CASSQRKNRGDQPQHF. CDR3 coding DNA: TGTGCCAGCAGCCAGAGGAAAAACAGAGGGGATCAGCCCCAGCATTTT.

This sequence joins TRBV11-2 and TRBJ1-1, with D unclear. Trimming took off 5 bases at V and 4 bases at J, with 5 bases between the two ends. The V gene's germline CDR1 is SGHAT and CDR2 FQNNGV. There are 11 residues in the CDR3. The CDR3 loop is CASSIITEAFF. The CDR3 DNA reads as TGTGCCAGCAGCATTATCACTGAAGCTTTCTTT. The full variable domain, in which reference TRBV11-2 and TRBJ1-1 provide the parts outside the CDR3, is EAGVAQSPRYKIIEKRQSVAFWCNPISGHATLYWYQQILGQGPKLLIQFQNNGVVDDSQLPKDRFSAERLKGVDSTLKIQPAKLEDSAVYLCASSIITEAFFGQGTRLTVV.

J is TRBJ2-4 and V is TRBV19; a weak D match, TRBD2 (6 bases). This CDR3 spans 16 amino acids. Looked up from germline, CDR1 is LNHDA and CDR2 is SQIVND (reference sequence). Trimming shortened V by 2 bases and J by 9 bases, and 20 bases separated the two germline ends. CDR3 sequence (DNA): TGTGCCAGTAGTATAAGCAGGCGGGGCCCAACCGGCATTCAGTACTTC. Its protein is CASSISRRGPTGIQYF.

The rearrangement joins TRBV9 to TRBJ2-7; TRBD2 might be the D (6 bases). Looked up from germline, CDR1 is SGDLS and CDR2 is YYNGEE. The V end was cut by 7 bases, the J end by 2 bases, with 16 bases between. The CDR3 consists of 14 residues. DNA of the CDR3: TGTGCCAGCTTTCGGGGGTTGACGACCTACGAGCAGTACTTC. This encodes CASFRGLTTYEQYF.

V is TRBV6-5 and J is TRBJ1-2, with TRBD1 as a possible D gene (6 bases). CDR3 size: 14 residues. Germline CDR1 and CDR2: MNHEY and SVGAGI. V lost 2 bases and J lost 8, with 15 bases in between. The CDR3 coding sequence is TGTGCCAGCAGTTACCATGCAGGGGAACGCGGCTACACCTTC. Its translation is CASSYHAGERGYTF.

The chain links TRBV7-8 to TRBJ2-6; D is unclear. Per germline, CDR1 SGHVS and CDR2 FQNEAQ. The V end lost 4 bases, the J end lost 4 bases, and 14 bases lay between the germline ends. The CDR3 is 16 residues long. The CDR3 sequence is CASSSFEAVGANVLTF. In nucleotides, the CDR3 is TGTGCCAGCAGCTCGTTTGAGGCCGTCGGGGCCAACGTCCTGACTTTC.

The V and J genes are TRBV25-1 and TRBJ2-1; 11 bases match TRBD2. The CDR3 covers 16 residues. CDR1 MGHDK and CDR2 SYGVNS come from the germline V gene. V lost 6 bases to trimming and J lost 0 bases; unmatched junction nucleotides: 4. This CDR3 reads CASSRTSGSSYNEQFF. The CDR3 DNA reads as TGTGCCAGCAGCCGAACTAGCGGGAGCTCCTACAATGAGCAGTTCTTC.

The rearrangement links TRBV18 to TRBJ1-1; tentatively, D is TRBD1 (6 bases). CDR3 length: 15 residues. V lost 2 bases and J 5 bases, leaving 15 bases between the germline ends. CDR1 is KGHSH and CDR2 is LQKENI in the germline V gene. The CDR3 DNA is TGTGCCAGCTCACCAGGGTCAGGGGCATATACTGAAGCTTTCTTT. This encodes CASSPGSGAYTEAFF.

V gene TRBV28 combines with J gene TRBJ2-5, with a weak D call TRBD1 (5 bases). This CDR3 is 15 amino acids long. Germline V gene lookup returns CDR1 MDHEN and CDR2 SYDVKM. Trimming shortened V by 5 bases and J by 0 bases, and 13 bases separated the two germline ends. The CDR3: CASSQIRGNQETQYF. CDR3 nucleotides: TGTGCCAGCAGTCAAATAAGGGGTAACCAAGAGACCCAGTACTTC.

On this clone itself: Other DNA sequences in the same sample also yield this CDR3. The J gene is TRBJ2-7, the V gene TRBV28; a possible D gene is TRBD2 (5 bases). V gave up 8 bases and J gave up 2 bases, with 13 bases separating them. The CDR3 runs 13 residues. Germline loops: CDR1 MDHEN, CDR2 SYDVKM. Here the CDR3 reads CASSPGAAYEQYF. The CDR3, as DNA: TGTGCCAGCTCCCCCGGAGCGGCCTACGAGCAGTACTTC.

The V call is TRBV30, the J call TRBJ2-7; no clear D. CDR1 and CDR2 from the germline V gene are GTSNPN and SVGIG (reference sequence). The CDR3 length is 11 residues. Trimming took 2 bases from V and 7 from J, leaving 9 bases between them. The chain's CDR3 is CAWSLAREQYF. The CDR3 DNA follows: TGTGCCTGGAGTCTCGCGAGGGAGCAGTACTTC.

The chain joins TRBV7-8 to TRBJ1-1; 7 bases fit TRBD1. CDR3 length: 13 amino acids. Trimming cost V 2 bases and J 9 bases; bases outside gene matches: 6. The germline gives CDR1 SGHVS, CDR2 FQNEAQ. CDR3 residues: CASSLPTGAKAFF. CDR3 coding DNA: TGTGCCAGCAGCTTACCTACAGGGGCCAAAGCTTTCTTT.

The CDR3 protein is CASSTYQPPTDTQYF. Written as DNA, the CDR3 is TGTGCCAGCAGCACCTATCAACCCCCCACAGATACGCAGTATTTT. J is TRBJ2-3 and V is TRBV5-5, with D unclear. The V gene's germline CDR1 is SGHKS and CDR2 YYEKEE (reference sequence). The CDR3 is made up of 15 amino acids. V was trimmed by 4 bases and J by 2 bases, leaving 14 bases between them.

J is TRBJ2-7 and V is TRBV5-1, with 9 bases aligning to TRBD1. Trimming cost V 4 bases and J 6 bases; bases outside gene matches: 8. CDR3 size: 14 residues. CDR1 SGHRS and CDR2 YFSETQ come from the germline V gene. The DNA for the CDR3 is TGCGCCAGCAGCCTGGACAGGGGAGGTGGCGAGCAGTACTTC. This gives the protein CASSLDRGGGEQYF.

The CDR3 region is CASSHTRTGTLGQYF. CDR3 coding DNA: TGTGCCAGCAGCCACACGCGGACGGGAACCCTCGGGCAGTACTTC. This chain connects TRBV5-4 to TRBJ2-7; tentative D call: TRBD2 (5 bases). The CDR3 is made up of 15 amino acids. Germline V gene lookup returns CDR1 SGHNT and CDR2 YYREEE (reference sequence). The V gene lost 4 bases and the J gene lost 9 bases, with 23 bases spanning the gap.

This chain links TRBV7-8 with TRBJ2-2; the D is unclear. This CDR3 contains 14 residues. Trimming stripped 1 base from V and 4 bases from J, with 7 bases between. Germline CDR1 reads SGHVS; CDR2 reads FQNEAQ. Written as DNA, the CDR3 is TGTGCCAGCAGCTTAGATCGGGCCACCGGGGAGCTGTTTTTT. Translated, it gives CASSLDRATGELFF. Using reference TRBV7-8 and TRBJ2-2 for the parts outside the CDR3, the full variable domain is GAGVSQSPRYKVAKRGQDVALRCDPISGHVSLFWYQQALGQGPEFLTYFQNEAQLDKSGLPSDRFFAERPEGSVSTLKIQRTQQEDSAVYLCASSLDRATGELFFGEGSRLTVL.

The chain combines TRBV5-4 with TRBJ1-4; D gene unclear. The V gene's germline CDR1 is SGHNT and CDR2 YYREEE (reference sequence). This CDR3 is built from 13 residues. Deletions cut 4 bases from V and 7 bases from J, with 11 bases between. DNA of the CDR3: TGTGCCAGCAGCCCGGACGGAAGTGAAAAACTGTTTTTT. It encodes CASSPDGSEKLFF.